This TCR beta chain was documented in a study of shared clonotypes between healthy human individuals. Overall study: Researchers assigned three CD4 naive, three CD4 memory, two CD8 naive and one CD8 memory plate to each donor.

Method: immunoSEQ multiplex PCR; TCRdb's copy keeps in-frame clones and lacks some. The sample carries approximately 1.5 million clones, nearly 99% recorded once. General study points: Sampling covered blood only; tissue repertoires likely differ.

This CDR3 has 14 residues. The V end was cut by 1 base, the J end by 4 bases, with 11 bases between. In germline, CDR1 is SGHVS, CDR2 FQNEAQ. As to this clone: Its target is not known.

Sequenced input: naive CD4+ T cells sorted from blood. Stated subset: CD45RA+ positively selected. V usage is TRBV7-8 and J usage is TRBJ2-7; tentatively, D is TRBD2 (6 bases). The TCR sequence derives from a man under 40 in good health. CDR3 DNA sequence: TGTGCCAGCAGCTTAGGGCTAGCGCAGTACGAGCAGTACTTC. It codes for CASSLGLAQYEQYF. The full variable domain, with the rest looked up from reference TRBV7-8 and TRBJ2-7, is GAGVSQSPRYKVAKRGQDVALRCDPISGHVSLFWYQQALGQGPEFLTYFQNEAQLDKSGLPSDRFFAERPEGSVSTLKIQRTQQEDSAVYLCASSLGLAQYEQYFGPGTRLTVT.